These 29 T cell receptor beta chains originate from one sample sequenced in a study of vaccination and CD4 T cells after COVID-19. No antigen is known for these receptors. At the Johns Hopkins FTIC core, DNA taken from cultured CD4+ T cells was sequenced by way of the Oncomine TCR Beta short-read assay. TCRdb ran MiXCR on the PCR reads and lists one entry per CDR3 protein. The sample has about 14,000 distinct CDR3 sequences; approximately 61% are singletons. As to treatment: approximately 9-day PBMC culture with coronavirus spike peptide pools or control peptides (ViraFEST assay). The sample comprised CD4+ T cells from blood, cultured in vitro. The receptors were sampled from a human donor who had recovered from COVID-19.

The rearrangement joins TRBV9 to TRBJ1-2; tentative D call: TRBD1 (5 bases). The CDR3 contains 20 residues. Trimming removed 0 bases at V and 4 bases at J, with 28 bases between. CDR1 and CDR2 from the germline V gene are SGDLS and YYNGEE. CDR3 sequence: CASSVADREEGPKRGYGYTF. In DNA form, the CDR3 reads TGTGCCAGCAGCGTAGCAGATCGGGAGGAGGGACCTAAAAGGGGCTATGGCTACACCTTC.

The chain is built from TRBV7-2 and TRBJ2-5; 8 nucleotides agree with TRBD2. After removal of 2 bases from V and 2 bases from J, the junction contained 4 bases not matched to a gene. The CDR3 contains 15 residues. Looked up from germline, CDR1 is SGHTA and CDR2 is FQGNSA. The CDR3 region is CASSLNPSGQETQYF. As DNA, the CDR3 is TGTGCCAGCAGCTTAAACCCTAGCGGGCAAGAGACCCAGTACTTC.

The chain employs TRBV3-1 and TRBJ2-5, with 8 positions matching TRBD2. The CDR3 covers 13 residues. Germline V CDR1 and CDR2: LGHDT, YNNKEL (reference sequence). Trimming cost V 8 bases and J 2 bases; bases outside gene matches: 4. The CDR3 here is CASGASGQETQYF. DNA of the CDR3: TGTGCCAGCGGGGCTAGCGGGCAAGAGACCCAGTACTTC.

The chain employs TRBV19 and TRBJ1-2, with 9 bases fitting TRBD1. The V gene end was trimmed by 5 bases and the J gene end by 11 bases; junction bases not matched to a gene: 15. Germline CDR1 reads LNHDA; CDR2 reads SQIVND (reference sequence). The CDR3 is 15 amino acids. CDR3 loop: CASSPWTGAPEGYTF. For the CDR3, the DNA is TGTGCCAGTAGTCCCTGGACAGGGGCCCCGGAGGGATACACCTTC.

This clonotype was detected a few times. CDR3 DNA: TGCGCCAGCAGTGAGTTCGCCCCAATGAACACTGAAGCTTTCTTT. Amino acids: CASSEFAPMNTEAFF. The chain has TRBV10-2 and TRBJ1-1, with D uncertain. The V and J ends lost 1 base and 0 bases respectively, with 9 bases between them. This CDR3 contains 15 residues. From germline, CDR1 is WSHSY and CDR2 SAAADI.

This clonotype was seen a handful of times. V gene TRBV6-1 combines with J gene TRBJ1-6, with 8 bases identical to TRBD1. V lost 4 bases to trimming and J lost 9 bases; unmatched junction nucleotides: 8. The germline V gene has CDR1 MNHNS and CDR2 SASEGT. The CDR3 sequence is 15 residues long. The DNA for the CDR3 is TGTGCCAGCAGTGGCTACACAGGGGGTGGTTCACCCCTCCACTTT. As protein: CASSGYTGGGSPLHF.

The V call is TRBV19, the J call TRBJ1-6, with D uncertain. V was shortened by 1 base and J by 7 bases, with 14 bases between the two germline ends. This CDR3 has 16 amino acids. CDR1 LNHDA and CDR2 SQIVND come from the germline V gene (reference sequence). The CDR3 reads CASSIVGSDLNSPLHF. The CDR3 DNA sequence: TGTGCCAGTAGTATAGTTGGCAGCGACCTAAATTCACCCCTCCACTTT.

The rearrangement uses TRBV6-1 and TRBJ1-1; the match to TRBD1 covers 8 bases. The V gene end was trimmed by 1 base and the J gene end by 1 base; junction bases not matched to a gene: 8. Looked up from germline, CDR1 is MNHNS and CDR2 is SASEGT. There are 17 residues in the CDR3. CDR3 in amino acids: CASSEVSRGRSNTEAFF. For the CDR3, the DNA is TGTGCCAGCAGTGAAGTTAGCAGGGGGCGGTCGAACACTGAAGCTTTCTTT.

The J gene is TRBJ1-4, the V gene TRBV6-1; TRBD1 is a possible D gene (5 bases). Germline CDR1 and CDR2: MNHNS and SASEGT. The CDR3 has 14 amino acids. The V gene lost 8 bases and the J gene lost 4 bases, with 14 bases spanning the gap. The CDR3 spells CASSGGRVNEKLFF. The CDR3 nucleotides read TGTGCCAGCTCCGGGGGGAGGGTTAATGAAAAACTGTTTTTT.

V is TRBV27 and J is TRBJ1-1; TRBD1 is a possible D gene (6 bases). CDR1 is MNHEY, CDR2 SMNVEV, per germline (reference sequence). This CDR3 has 13 amino acids. Trimming stripped 7 bases from V and 4 bases from J, with 13 bases between. CDR3 DNA sequence: TGTGCCAGCACCAGACGAGGGGGCACTGAAGCTTTCTTT. This gives the protein CASTRRGGTEAFF.

This clonotype was observed a few times. The rearrangement uses TRBV10-3 and TRBJ1-6; TRBD1 aligns across 7 bases. Germline CDR1 reads ENHRY; CDR2 reads SYGVKD. The CDR3 sequence is 12 residues long. Germline trimming cut 6 bases from V and 10 bases from J; bases unmatched to any gene: 3. The DNA of the CDR3 is TGTGCCATCAGGCAGGGGGACTCACCCCTCCACTTT. This codes for CAIRQGDSPLHF.

The chain combines TRBV15 with TRBJ2-7; no firm D call. The CDR3 has 15 residues. V was shortened by 0 bases and J by 2 bases, with 11 bases between the two germline ends. The germline V gene encodes CDR1 LNHNV and CDR2 YYDKDF (reference sequence). CDR3 DNA: TGTGCCACCAGCAGAGATCCCGGGCCTACCTACGAGCAGTACTTC. Encoded protein: CATSRDPGPTYEQYF.

The chain couples TRBV11-3 to TRBJ1-6; D not resolved. Germline V gene data show CDR1 as SGHNT and CDR2 as YENEEA. The CDR3 runs to 13 residues. V lost 7 bases and J 0 bases, leaving 4 bases between the germline ends. The CDR3 DNA reads TGTGCCAGCACCTACTCCTATAATTCACCCCTCCACTTT. Its translation: CASTYSYNSPLHF.

This clonotype has more than one count but fewer than ten. This chain connects TRBV19 to TRBJ2-2; D possibly uses TRBD1 or TRBD2 (5 bases each). Germline CDR1 LNHDA, CDR2 SQIVND (reference sequence). Trimming removed 6 bases from V and 3 bases from J, with 11 bases in between. This CDR3 region has 14 residues. This chain's CDR3 is CASSGTRDTGELFF. CDR3 nucleotides: TGTGCCAGTAGCGGGACCAGGGACACCGGGGAGCTGTTTTTT.

The rearrangement uses TRBV27 and TRBJ1-1; TRBD1 agrees at 10 bases. In germline, CDR1 is MNHEY, CDR2 SMNVEV (reference sequence). The CDR3 runs 15 residues. With 4 bases clipped from V and 5 bases from J, the junction kept 7 bases outside the gene matches. CDR3 in amino acids: CASSSRDRGRTEAFF. The CDR3, as DNA: TGTGCCAGCAGTTCCCGGGACAGGGGTAGGACTGAAGCTTTCTTT.

This chain links TRBV30 with TRBJ1-2, with TRBD1 matching over 9 bases. Germline V lookup: CDR1 GTSNPN, CDR2 SVGIG (reference sequence). The CDR3 spans 18 residues. V trimming: 5 bases; J trimming: 2 bases; junction bases outside the gene matches: 18. Here the CDR3 reads CAWGRPSVLDRGNYGYTF. The CDR3 nucleotides read TGTGCCTGGGGACGACCATCAGTCCTGGACAGGGGAAACTATGGCTACACCTTC.

This chain connects TRBV20-1 to TRBJ2-2; D perhaps matches TRBD2 (5 bases). Germline CDR1 and CDR2: DFQATT and SNEGSKA (reference sequence). The CDR3 has 15 amino acids. V lost 0 bases to trimming and J lost 5 bases, with 13 bases between them. Here the CDR3 reads CSARDWRKQTGELFF. The CDR3 DNA follows: TGCAGTGCTAGAGACTGGAGGAAACAAACCGGGGAGCTGTTTTTT.

The chain is built from TRBV19 and TRBJ2-5; the match to TRBD2 covers 10 bases. Germline V gene sequence: CDR1 LNHDA, CDR2 SQIVND (reference sequence). Germline trimming cut 3 bases from V and 5 bases from J; bases unmatched to any gene: 6. This CDR3 has 15 residues. As DNA, the CDR3 is TGTGCCAGTAGTATGGCTAGCGGGAGAGAGGAGACCCAGTACTTC. This gives the protein CASSMASGREETQYF. The full variable domain, rest sourced from reference TRBV19 and TRBJ2-5, is DGGITQSPKYLFRKEGQNVTLSCEQNLNHDAMYWYRQDPGQGLRLIYYSQIVNDFQKGDIAEGYSVSREKKESFPLTVTSAQKNPTAFYLCASSMASGREETQYFGPGTRLLVL.

CDR3 amino acids: CAISGADGQPQHF. The CDR3 region has the DNA TGTGCCATCAGTGGGGCAGACGGGCAGCCCCAGCATTTT. The V gene is TRBV10-3, the J gene TRBJ1-5; D unresolved. Germline V gene data show CDR1 as ENHRY and CDR2 as SYGVKD. CDR3 length: 13 residues. V lost 4 bases to trimming and J lost 7 bases, with 11 bases between them.

The chain recombines TRBV7-2 with TRBJ2-3; the D gene is possibly TRBD2 (5 bases). The CDR3 has 16 residues. The germline V and J ends were trimmed by 2 bases and 4 bases, with 16 bases remaining between them. CDR1 SGHTA and CDR2 FQGNSA come from the germline V gene. CDR3: CASSLLSVIQPDTQYF. CDR3 DNA sequence: TGTGCCAGCAGCTTACTTAGCGTGATACAACCAGATACGCAGTATTTT.

V and J are TRBV20-1 and TRBJ1-6; no reliable D call. This CDR3 is built from 12 residues. Germline assignment: CDR1 DFQATT and CDR2 SNEGSKA (reference sequence). V was clipped by 1 base and J by 9 bases, with 7 bases between them. The CDR3 sequence: CSARGIGSPLHF. Written as DNA, the CDR3 is TGCAGTGCTAGAGGTATAGGTTCACCCCTCCACTTT.

This clonotype is a singleton in its sample. The chain recombines TRBV29-1 with TRBJ2-5; 7 bases fit TRBD2. Unmatched junction bases numbered 8, after V lost 5 bases and J lost 5 bases. The CDR3 totals 13 residues. Germline CDR1 and CDR2: SQVTM and ANQGSEA. The CDR3 sequence: CSVQGRARETQYF. In DNA form, the CDR3 reads TGCAGCGTTCAAGGGAGGGCCCGGGAGACCCAGTACTTC.

The table lists this clonotype with a few counts. The V call is TRBV6-1, the J call TRBJ1-5; D is undetermined. Germline V CDR1 and CDR2: MNHNS, SASEGT. CDR3 length: 15 amino acids. V was pared by 6 bases and J by 7 bases, with 19 bases between. CDR3 loop: CASSPMGGGGQPQHF. DNA for the CDR3: TGTGCCAGCAGCCCCATGGGTGGCGGAGGGCAGCCCCAGCATTTT.

The CDR3 DNA is TGCAGTGCTAGAGCACGGACGGCCCTACTCAATCAGCCCCAGCATTTT. Encoded protein: CSARARTALLNQPQHF. The rearrangement joins TRBV20-1 to TRBJ1-5; D not certain. The CDR3 contains 16 residues. V lost 1 base to trimming and J lost 3 bases, with 16 bases between them. CDR1 and CDR2 (germline): DFQATT, SNEGSKA (reference sequence).

This sequence joins TRBV5-1 and TRBJ1-1; D is ambiguous. This CDR3 region has 14 residues. V lost 4 bases to trimming and J lost 6 bases, with 16 bases between them. Germline CDR1 and CDR2: SGHRS and YFSETQ. CDR3 bases: TGCGCCAGCAGCGTCGACATTGGGAAGGCTGAAGCTTTCTTT. Its translation is CASSVDIGKAEAFF.

The chain employs TRBV7-8 and TRBJ2-6; tentative D call: TRBD1 (6 bases). This CDR3 is 18 amino acids long. V gave up 1 base and J gave up 0 bases, with 13 bases separating them. Germline V gene lookup returns CDR1 SGHVS and CDR2 FQNEAQ. CDR3 sequence: CASSLGTASSSGANVLTF. The CDR3 region has the DNA TGTGCCAGCAGCTTAGGGACAGCCTCCTCCTCTGGGGCCAACGTCCTGACTTTC.

V usage is TRBV4-1 and J usage is TRBJ2-5, with D possibly being TRBD1 or TRBD2 (5 bases each). Germline assignment: CDR1 MGHRA and CDR2 YSYEKL. The CDR3 covers 14 residues. V was trimmed by 6 bases and J by 1 base, leaving 12 bases between them. CDR3 nucleotides: TGCGCCAGCAGTCGCGACGGGGCCCAAGAGACCCAGTACTTC. This encodes CASSRDGAQETQYF.

V is TRBV11-2 and J is TRBJ2-3; D possibly corresponds to TRBD1 (5 bases). Trimming left V 2 bases short and J 3 bases short, with 12 bases between. The CDR3 sequence is 15 residues long. From germline, CDR1 is SGHAT and CDR2 FQNNGV. CDR3 amino acids: CASSLLGALTDTQYF. For the CDR3, the DNA is TGTGCCAGCAGCTTATTAGGGGCGCTGACAGATACGCAGTATTTT.

The V and J genes are TRBV19 and TRBJ1-5; 7 bases align to TRBD1. There are 16 residues in the CDR3. Germline V CDR1 and CDR2: LNHDA, SQIVND (reference sequence). V was pared by 4 bases and J by 4 bases, with 10 bases of the junction left unmatched. CDR3 DNA sequence: TGTGCCAGTAGTACGACCGGGACAGATGGAAATCAGCCCCAGCATTTT. Its translation is CASSTTGTDGNQPQHF.